This TCR beta chain is from a study of blood T cell repertoires in COVID-19. Study information: COVID-19 samples, acute and convalescent, were from the United States, Italy and Spain. T cells, B-cell-depleted T cells, or PBMCs supplied cDNA or gDNA.

This clone was detected only once. Germline V gene data show CDR1 as SGHDT and CDR2 as YYEEEE. The CDR3 consists of 15 residues. J was trimmed by 3 bases and V by 4 bases; bases with no gene match: 4. As processed by the authors: The authors estimated nucleated cell counts from reference gene primer amplification. Generated by immunoSEQ multiplex PCR, the TCRdb table keeps only in-frame clones and is missing some. The D gene and trimming were derived from the DNA, and the V and J assignments and clone size from that table. The table lists over 90,000 clones, around nine tenths of them singletons, with around 3.1% in the top ten.

The sequence was obtained from a man between 50 and 59 years old in a cohort sampled during active COVID-19. The specimen sequenced was peripheral blood. The chain carries TRBV5-6 and TRBJ2-1; 10 bases align to TRBD2. The CDR3 sequence is CASSPGLAYYNEQFF. In DNA form, the CDR3 reads TGTGCCAGCAGCCCGGGACTAGCGTACTACAATGAGCAGTTCTTC.